This TCR beta chain is from a study of response to subunit inactivated influenza vaccine. Germline lookup yields CDR1 LGHNA and CDR2 YNFKEQ. V gave up 3 bases and J gave up 7 bases; unmatched junction bases: 7. This CDR3 has 15 amino acids. MiXCR was run by TCRdb on the RT-PCR reads, yielding one entry per CDR3 protein. The data hold 530,000 or so distinct CDR3 sequences, with approximately 10% observed a single time. The rearrangement links TRBV4-2 to TRBJ2-1, with 9 bases lining up with TRBD1. This specimen consisted of PBMCs from blood, obtained on the day of vaccination. The TCR comes from a man between 45 and 60 years old who received an inactivated influenza vaccine. DNA for the CDR3: TGTGCCAGCAGCCAGCAACCGACAGGGGGGAATGAGCAGTTCTTC. Its protein is CASSQQPTGGNEQFF.